This T cell receptor (beta chain) was documented in a study of CD8+CD57+ T cells in acquired aplastic anemia. Study findings and constraints: Patients versus controls showed no significant CD8+ Simpson's diversity difference.

TCR beta VDJ and CDR3 profiling used genomic DNA as template. TCRdb passed the reads through MiXCR, listing each CDR3 protein once. This table holds more than 150,000 distinct CDR3 sequences, less than 55% found once. The germline V and J ends were trimmed by 4 bases and 4 bases, with 17 bases remaining between them. CDR1 is SQVTM and CDR2 is ANQGSEA in the germline V gene. The CDR3 consists of 15 residues. Details on this clonotype: Its antigen is unidentified.

Sequences were obtained from sorted CD4+, CD8+, or CD8+CD57+ T cells (not recorded which) from PBMCs. The origin of this receptor is a human donor in good health. The V and J genes are TRBV29-1 and TRBJ2-1; D may be TRBD2 (5 bases). CDR3 DNA sequence: TGCAGCGTTGGGGTAGCGACCCAACGTTACAATGAGCAGTTCTTC. Protein product: CSVGVATQRYNEQFF.